These 6 T cell receptor beta chains were sequenced from one sample in a study of blood T cell repertoires in COVID-19. Data came from immunoSEQ multiplex PCR; TCRdb stores just in-frame clones and leaves some out. The data hold 210,000 or so clones, with around 85% observed a single time. The material sequenced was PBMCs or T cells enriched from blood (not recorded which). The receptors derive from a woman aged 45-59 years in a cohort exposed to, infected with or recovered from COVID-19 (not recorded which).

This clone has a single count. In nucleotides, the CDR3 is TGTGCCAGCAGCGTTCAAGCGGGGGGGGCCACCGGGGAGCTGTTTTTT. Its protein product is CASSVQAGGATGELFF. The chain carries TRBV9 and TRBJ2-2; 10 bases are a match to TRBD2. V lost 2 bases, J lost 4 bases, and 5 bases stayed unmatched. Germline V CDR1 and CDR2: SGDLS, YYNGEE. The length of the CDR3 is 16 residues.

The chain combines TRBV5-1 with TRBJ1-4; D is uncertain. Germline V lookup: CDR1 SGHRS, CDR2 YFSETQ. V shed 4 bases and J shed 8 bases, with 15 bases lying between them. The CDR3 runs 14 residues. The CDR3 nucleotides are TGCGCCAGCAGCGGCCGGGATTCGAGCGAAAAACTGTTTTTT. This sequence encodes CASSGRDSSEKLFF.

The CDR3 coding sequence is TGTGCCAGCCAGGGACAGGGGAATGGGGATACGCAGTATTTT. It yields the protein CASQGQGNGDTQYF. The V call is TRBV28, the J call TRBJ2-3, with 10 bases aligning to TRBD1. This CDR3 has 14 residues. Germline V gives CDR1 MDHEN, CDR2 SYDVKM. The trim removed 8 bases at V and 6 bases at J, leaving 8 bases unmatched.

The CDR3 DNA is TGTGCCAGCAGCTTAGCGGGACAGGGGAGTGGGACCCAGTACTTC. It is translated as CASSLAGQGSGTQYF. The V and J genes are TRBV7-2 and TRBJ2-5, with TRBD1 matching 10 bases. The germline gives CDR1 SGHTA, CDR2 FQGNSA. The CDR3 runs to 15 residues. The V gene end was trimmed by 0 bases and the J gene end by 7 bases; junction bases not matched to a gene: 5.

This clone has just a few counts. V usage is TRBV27 and J usage is TRBJ1-5; D might be TRBD1 (5 bases). This CDR3 region has 13 residues. From germline, CDR1 is MNHEY and CDR2 SMNVEV (reference sequence). V was pared by 3 bases and J by 4 bases, with 7 bases between. The CDR3 loop reads CASSFKGNQPQHF. In nucleotides, the CDR3 is TGTGCCAGCAGTTTTAAGGGGAATCAGCCCCAGCATTTT.

The chain is built from TRBV7-2 and TRBJ1-6, with 7 nucleotides matching TRBD1. Germline CDR1 and CDR2: SGHTA and FQGNSA. There are 15 residues in the CDR3. V was clipped by 1 base and J by 10 bases; unmatched bases: 7. The CDR3 nucleotides are TGTGCCAGCAGCTTAGTTGGCAGGGGGGAATCACCCCTCCACTTT. This encodes CASSLVGRGESPLHF.